This T cell receptor beta chain was sequenced during a study of sequential checkpoint blockade in melanoma. Study observations and caveats: Mutational load did not correlate with tumor T-cell fraction or clonality. Pretreatment TIL clonality tracked with response in the nivolumab-first arm.

Treatment given: randomized to nivolumab then ipilimumab (arm A) or the reverse (arm B). With regard to this clone: Antigen: not known.

Germline CDR1 is MNHGY and CDR2 is SAAAGT. V shed 8 bases, J shed 3 bases, and the junction held 11 bases outside the gene matches. The CDR3 covers 15 residues. Data came from immunoSEQ multiplex PCR; TCRdb stores just in-frame clones and leaves some out. The sample has about 3,800 clones, about 23% seen once; the top ten hold roughly 25%. Source: tumor tissue (inferred from file names), taken from a patient given nivolumab and ipilimumab in sequence. This clonotype was obtained from a human donor with melanoma. The genes are TRBV6-8 and TRBJ2-5; the match to TRBD2 covers 8 bases. The CDR3 reads CASSLGGRPKETQYF. Here the CDR3 DNA reads TGTGCCAGCTCGCTCGGCGGGAGGCCAAAAGAGACCCAGTACTTC.